In its sample, the clone carrying this T cell receptor (beta chain) was seen many times. What it binds is not known. TCRdb processed the 5' RACE reads anew with MiXCR; each CDR3 protein has one entry. Here the sample spans hundreds of thousands of distinct CDR3 sequences, about a tenth being singletons. V was trimmed by 5 bases and J by 5 bases, leaving 13 bases between them. This CDR3 has 14 residues. CDR1 is LNHNV and CDR2 is YYDKDF in the germline V gene (reference sequence). Everyone who donated was a healthy Caucasian. The data were obtained in a study of identical twins. Whole-study findings and limits: Insertions ran lower in abundant cord blood beta clonotypes, though not in memory repertoires.

This clonotype was sampled from a woman between 18 and 30 years old in good health. The chain uses TRBV15 and TRBJ2-1; no clear D. The sequenced sample was memory (CD45RO+) T cells sorted from blood. CDR3 DNA: TGTGCCACCAGCCTGAGAGTGATACACAATGAGCAGTTCTTC. Translated: CATSLRVIHNEQFF.